Shown below are 18 T cell receptor beta chains from a single sample sequenced in a study of blood T cell repertoires in COVID-19 (dated by TCRdb to 2018 to 2020). Libraries were built with the immunoSEQ multiplex PCR assay. TCRdb carries this immuneACCESS record with in-frame sequences only. Its versions omit some clonotypes, under half of them owing to an unresolved V gene in the studies checked, with the rest unexplained. The sample includes nearly 200,000 clones, with around 81% observed a single time. The ten largest account for 0.95% of the sample. The specimen sequenced was peripheral blood. The receptors shown here come from a man aged 60 to 69 with COVID-19, enrolled during active disease.

The V and J genes are TRBV5-1 and TRBJ1-6; no reliable D call. The germline V gene has CDR1 SGHRS and CDR2 YFSETQ. There are 14 residues in the CDR3. Trimming cost V 0 bases and J 6 bases, with 7 bases left between them. The DNA of the CDR3 is TGCGCCAGCAGCTTGGAGGGAGGTAATTCACCCCTCCACTTT. Translated, it gives CASSLEGGNSPLHF.

V and J are TRBV19 and TRBJ2-1; 10 nucleotides align to TRBD1. From germline, CDR1 is LNHDA and CDR2 SQIVND (reference sequence). The CDR3 runs 16 residues. The V gene end was trimmed by 2 bases and the J gene end by 10 bases; junction bases not matched to a gene: 11. The CDR3 coding sequence is TGTGCCAGTAGTATACACCAAAGACAGGGGGCGAAGGAGCAGTTCTTC. Translation gives CASSIHQRQGAKEQFF.

This CDR3 reads CASSIRGTTNEKLFF. As DNA, the CDR3 is TGTGCCAGTAGTATCCGGGGGACAACTAATGAAAAACTGTTTTTT. The genes are TRBV19 and TRBJ1-4, with D possibly matching TRBD1 (5 bases). Between the trimmed V and J ends, which lost 3 bases and 0 bases, there was a span of 8 bases. CDR1 is LNHDA, CDR2 SQIVND, per germline (reference sequence). This CDR3 spans 15 amino acids.

The chain employs TRBV28 and TRBJ2-7; TRBD1 agrees at 9 bases. CDR1 is MDHEN and CDR2 is SYDVKM in the germline V gene. CDR3 length: 13 amino acids. With 5 bases clipped from V and 3 bases from J, the junction kept 2 bases outside the gene matches. The CDR3 is CASSRTGDYEQYF. The CDR3 coding sequence is TGTGCCAGCAGTAGGACAGGGGACTACGAGCAGTACTTC.

V is TRBV30 and J is TRBJ2-7, with 7 bases identical to TRBD1. Per the germline V gene, CDR1 is GTSNPN and CDR2 is SVGIG (reference sequence). CDR3 size: 16 residues. The V segment lost 0 bases and the J segment 1 base; nucleotides outside the gene matches: 9. The DNA of the CDR3 is TGTGCCTGGAGTGTACAGGTGACAGGGCCGTCCTACGAGCAGTACTTC. Translation gives CAWSVQVTGPSYEQYF.

The gene calls are TRBV11-2 and TRBJ2-2; D unclear. V was pared by 5 bases and J by 4 bases, with 8 bases between. CDR3 size: 13 residues. Germline V gene lookup returns CDR1 SGHAT and CDR2 FQNNGV. CDR3 in amino acids: CASSPKSTGELFF. As DNA, the CDR3 is TGTGCCAGCAGCCCTAAGAGCACCGGGGAGCTGTTTTTT.

The chain links TRBV10-2 to TRBJ2-2; 10 nucleotides agree with TRBD1. The V gene's germline CDR1 is WSHSY and CDR2 SAAADI. CDR3 length equals 16 residues. After removal of 6 bases from V and 0 bases from J, the junction contained 4 bases not matched to a gene. CDR3 in amino acids: CASSIGQGANTGELFF. Here the CDR3 DNA reads TGCGCCAGCAGCATCGGACAGGGGGCGAACACCGGGGAGCTGTTTTTT.

This rearrangement joins TRBV20-1 to TRBJ1-4, with a tentative D call TRBD1 (5 bases). Trimming took 3 bases from V and 8 from J, leaving 10 bases between them. CDR1 is DFQATT and CDR2 is SNEGSKA in the germline V gene (reference sequence). The CDR3 has 12 amino acids. The CDR3 DNA is TGCAGTGCTAGTCAGGGATCGGAAAAACTGTTTTTT. This codes for CSASQGSEKLFF.

The chain employs TRBV30 and TRBJ2-3; a possible D gene is TRBD1 (5 bases). CDR3 length: 14 residues. Germline values: CDR1 GTSNPN, CDR2 SVGIG (reference sequence). The V end was cut by 5 bases, the J end by 1 base, with 13 bases between. For the CDR3, the DNA is TGTGCCTGGGGGGCAGGGCCGCGCACAGATACGCAGTATTTT. It specifies CAWGAGPRTDTQYF.

J is TRBJ1-2 and V is TRBV7-9; no clear D gene. Trimming removed 5 bases from V and 3 bases from J, with 13 bases in between. This CDR3 is built from 14 residues. CDR1 and CDR2 from the germline V gene are SEHNR and FQNEAQ (reference sequence). CDR3 sequence (DNA): TGTGCCAGCAGCCGAAGCGGGGTGGACTATGGCTACACCTTC. Amino acids: CASSRSGVDYGYTF.

The chain carries TRBV5-4 and TRBJ1-3; D perhaps matches TRBD1 (6 bases). The CDR3 contains 15 residues. Germline lookup yields CDR1 SGHNT and CDR2 YYREEE (reference sequence). Deletions cut 0 bases from V and 4 bases from J, with 11 bases between. For the CDR3, the DNA is TGTGCCAGCAGCTTGGAAGGACAGTTAGGAAACACCATATATTTT. It specifies CASSLEGQLGNTIYF.

This chain joins TRBV20-1 and TRBJ2-3, with TRBD2 matching over 12 bases. Germline CDR1 is DFQATT and CDR2 is SNEGSKA (reference sequence). The CDR3 runs 20 residues. After removal of 3 bases from V and 2 bases from J, the junction contained 18 bases not matched to a gene. This CDR3 is CSASGHASGRAPQLTDTQYF. In DNA, the CDR3 is TGCAGTGCTAGTGGTCACGCTAGCGGGAGGGCGCCTCAACTCACAGATACGCAGTATTTT.

The gene calls are TRBV29-1 and TRBJ2-7; TRBD1 matches 7 bases. Per the germline V gene, CDR1 is SQVTM and CDR2 is ANQGSEA. J gave up 3 bases and V 1 base, and 0 bases lay outside the gene matches. The CDR3 sequence is 12 residues long. DNA for the CDR3: TGCAGCGTTGAAGGACAGGGCTACGAGCAGTACTTC. Residues: CSVEGQGYEQYF.

The chain is built from TRBV2 and TRBJ1-5; no clear D gene. V was shortened by 2 bases and J by 2 bases, with 10 bases between the two germline ends. The CDR3 sequence is 15 residues long. Per germline, CDR1 SNHLY and CDR2 FYNNEI. This chain's CDR3 is CASSEIASGNQPQHF. CDR3 in DNA: TGTGCCAGCAGTGAAATAGCCAGTGGCAATCAGCCCCAGCATTTT.

The CDR3 DNA reads as TGTGCCAGCAGCTACGGACAGGGTGGTCAGCCCCAGCATTTT. Translated, it gives CASSYGQGGQPQHF. The J gene is TRBJ1-5, the V gene TRBV7-9; 8 nucleotides agree with TRBD1. Germline trimming cut 4 bases from V and 6 bases from J; bases unmatched to any gene: 5. The CDR3 spans 14 residues. CDR1 is SEHNR, CDR2 FQNEAQ, per germline (reference sequence). The full variable domain, with the rest looked up from reference TRBV7-9 and TRBJ1-5, is DTGVSQNPRHKITKRGQNVTFRCDPISEHNRLYWYRQTLGQGPEFLTYFQNEAQLEKSRLLSDRFSAERPKGSFSTLEIQRTEQGDSAMYLCASSYGQGGQPQHFGDGTRLSIL.

The J gene is TRBJ1-1, the V gene TRBV29-1, with D unresolved. Trimming left V 3 bases short and J 1 base short, with 6 bases between. The CDR3 has 12 residues. CDR1 and CDR2 (germline): SQVTM, ANQGSEA. This CDR3 is CSVDRSNTEAFF. The CDR3 nucleotides are TGCAGCGTTGACAGGTCGAACACTGAAGCTTTCTTT.

The V call is TRBV10-3, the J call TRBJ2-7; perhaps TRBD2 as D (5 bases). Germline V gene data show CDR1 as ENHRY and CDR2 as SYGVKD. Trimming left V 4 bases short and J 5 bases short, with 24 bases between. CDR3 length equals 17 residues. The CDR3 region is CAISGARVSPAGNEQYF. The CDR3 nucleotides are TGTGCCATCAGTGGGGCCCGGGTTTCTCCTGCCGGGAACGAGCAGTACTTC.

The count of this clone is one. The chain links TRBV5-4 to TRBJ2-5; TRBD1 might be the D (5 bases). Germline-derived CDR1 and CDR2 are SGHNT and YYREEE (reference sequence). The CDR3 covers 13 residues. The ends were cut back, 0 bases at V and 2 bases at J, with 5 bases in the middle. DNA of the CDR3: TGTGCCAGCAGCTTGGGACAGCAAGAGACCCAGTACTTC. Translated, it gives CASSLGQQETQYF.